This T cell receptor (beta chain) was identified during a study of Ad26.COV2.S vaccination and SARS-CoV-2 variants. The treatment: some 20 received Ad26.COV2.S at low or high dose, single or two shots; several received placebo; per-sample allocation not given. Samples came from day 63 after the first vaccine or placebo injection. Data came from immunoSEQ multiplex PCR; TCRdb stores just in-frame clones and leaves some out. Of about 350,000 clones detected, 80% to 90% appear once; the ten largest clones hold 3.4%. CDR3 length: 14 amino acids. Germline CDR1 reads LNHDA; CDR2 reads SQIVND (reference sequence). After removal of 6 bases from V and 4 bases from J, the junction contained 8 bases not matched to a gene.

The specimen comprised peripheral blood, sampled in a trial of Ad26.COV2.S vaccine versus placebo. The chain joins TRBV19 to TRBJ2-7; 8 bases agree with TRBD1. This receptor was taken from a person aged 18-65 years who received the Ad26.COV2.S COVID-19 vaccine or a placebo. CDR3 amino acids: CASSLRDRRYEQYF. DNA of the CDR3: TGTGCCAGTAGCCTAAGGGACAGGAGGTACGAGCAGTACTTC.